A selection of T cell receptor beta chains follows, all from one sample in a study of cytomegalovirus exposure and HLA in healthy donors. The table came from immunoSEQ multiplex PCR; TCRdb's copy has only in-frame clones and leaves some out. The repertoire includes 100,000 to 120,000 clones, over 85% of them detected once, and about 1.9% sits in the top ten. Sequencing was carried out using PBMCs. These receptors were taken from a woman under 30 in good health and CMV-seronegative. Both conserved end residues are trimmed from each CDR3. Fields, in order: V gene, J gene, clone size, CDR3 protein. Expanded clones are given a class, and other clones once, few, many or no size at all.

>TRBV7-8|TRBJ1-1|once
ASSSSGQGNTEAF
>TRBV29-1|TRBJ1-2|NA
SVLQGDYGYT
>TRBV27|TRBJ2-3|NA
ASSWVAWTGGPTDTQY
>TRBV27|TRBJ1-5|NA
ASRSTGTGVRQPQH
>TRBV6-5|TRBJ2-7|once
ASSWDRRISEQY
>TRBV6-5|TRBJ1-1|few
ASSQGDTEAF
>TRBV18|TRBJ1-3|NA
ASSPETGYGNTIY
>TRBV28|TRBJ1-2|NA
ASSKGGAQEGYT
>TRBV2|TRBJ1-6|few
ASSRDRGSSPLH
>TRBV28|TRBJ1-4|NA
ASSLNWGATNEKLF
>TRBV29-1|TRBJ2-7|NA
SVEIVQNEQY
>TRBV27|TRBJ2-1|NA
ASSFGRGRKLRYNEQF